This entry lists 14 T cell receptor beta chains sequenced from one sample in a study of blood T cell repertoires in COVID-19. Here immunoSEQ multiplex PCR was the method, and the copy in TCRdb shows in-frame clones only, minus some. The repertoire holds just under 100,000 clones, with 70% to 90% as singletons. The sequenced sample consisted of peripheral blood. These receptors all stem from a woman aged 55-75 years in a cohort sampled during active or convalescent COVID-19.

A single count supports this clone. This sequence joins TRBV7-6 and TRBJ2-2; 12 bases agree with TRBD2. The CDR3 covers 17 residues. Germline V gives CDR1 SGHVS, CDR2 FNYEAQ. With V trimmed by 5 bases and J by 0 bases, 4 bases remained unmatched. The CDR3 DNA follows: TGTGCCAGCAGCAGACTAGCGGGAGTGGCGAACACCGGGGAGCTGTTTTTT. Its protein product is CASSRLAGVANTGELFF.

The chain links TRBV19 to TRBJ2-3, with 10 positions matching TRBD2. Trimming at V came to 6 bases and at J to 7 bases, leaving 10 bases not matched to a gene. The CDR3 sequence is 15 residues long. Per the germline V gene, CDR1 is LNHDA and CDR2 is SQIVND (reference sequence). The CDR3: CASSGTLAGAYTQYF. CDR3 coding DNA: TGTGCCAGTAGCGGAACCCTAGCGGGAGCATATACGCAGTATTTT.

The V and J genes are TRBV5-1 and TRBJ1-4; 10 positions agree with TRBD1. In germline, CDR1 is SGHRS, CDR2 YFSETQ. The CDR3 is 16 amino acids. The V gene end was trimmed by 5 bases and the J gene end by 3 bases; junction bases not matched to a gene: 7. DNA of the CDR3: TGCGCCAGCAGTCTGACAGGGGGCATCTCTAATGAAAAACTGTTTTTT. It translates to CASSLTGGISNEKLFF.

This chain links TRBV6-5 with TRBJ1-1; 8 bases are a match to TRBD1. The germline CDR1 and CDR2 sequences are MNHEY and SVGAGI. Trimming cost V 10 bases and J 1 base; bases outside gene matches: 8. The CDR3 length is 14 residues. The CDR3, as DNA: TGTGCCACCCAGGGGGCTTTTGAGAACACTGAAGCTTTCTTT. This translates into CATQGAFENTEAFF.

This rearrangement joins TRBV6-6 to TRBJ2-7, with 9 bases aligning to TRBD1. V shed 5 bases and J 6 bases; nucleotides not matched to a gene: 8. The V gene's germline CDR1 is MNHNY and CDR2 SVGAGI (reference sequence). The length of the CDR3 is 14 residues. The CDR3 DNA reads as TGTGCCAGCAGTCCAGCCCGGGACAGGGCCGAGCAGTACTTC. This encodes CASSPARDRAEQYF.

The J gene is TRBJ1-5, the V gene TRBV7-9; tentatively, D is TRBD1 (6 bases). CDR1 SEHNR and CDR2 FQNEAQ come from the germline V gene (reference sequence). V dropped 1 base and J dropped 1 base, with 14 bases sitting between them. The CDR3 runs 17 residues. The CDR3 loop reads CASSLGGQGGSNQPQHF. The CDR3 bases are TGTGCCAGCAGCTTAGGGGGGCAGGGAGGGAGCAATCAGCCCCAGCATTTT.

The chain carries TRBV7-3 and TRBJ1-1; tentatively, D is TRBD1 (5 bases). V was shortened by 3 bases and J by 6 bases, with 14 bases between the two germline ends. Germline lookup yields CDR1 SGHTA and CDR2 FQGTGA. The length of the CDR3 is 14 residues. The CDR3 loop is CASSLGGGSSEAFF. The CDR3 DNA is TGTGCCAGCAGCTTGGGGGGAGGGTCGTCTGAAGCTTTCTTT. The full variable domain, completed using reference TRBV7-3 and TRBJ1-1, is GAGVSQTPSNKVTEKGKYVELRCDPISGHTALYWYRQSLGQGPEFLIYFQGTGAADDSGLPNDRFFAVRPEGSVSTLKIQRTERGDSAVYLCASSLGGGSSEAFFGQGTRLTVV.

The gene calls are TRBV28 and TRBJ2-7, with D possibly matching TRBD1 (5 bases). CDR3 length: 12 amino acids. Germline V lookup: CDR1 MDHEN, CDR2 SYDVKM. Between the trimmed V and J ends, which lost 3 bases and 2 bases, there was a span of 5 bases. CDR3 amino acids: CASSLDTYEQYF. CDR3 bases: TGTGCCAGCAGTTTGGACACCTACGAGCAGTACTTC.

The rearrangement uses TRBV9 and TRBJ2-3; 8 positions match TRBD2. The germline gives CDR1 SGDLS, CDR2 YYNGEE. The CDR3 is made up of 14 amino acids. Unmatched junction bases numbered 6, after V lost 3 bases and J lost 6 bases. CDR3 bases: TGTGCCAGCAGCGGGCCGGGGGGGCTGGATACGCAGTATTTT. It encodes CASSGPGGLDTQYF.

DNA for the CDR3: TGCGCCAGCAGCCAAGATCCGGGACTAGGAGAGACCCAGTACTTC. This encodes CASSQDPGLGETQYF. The V call is TRBV4-1, the J call TRBJ2-5; 8 bases are shared with TRBD2. The germline gives CDR1 MGHRA, CDR2 YSYEKL. This CDR3 has 15 amino acids. With 0 bases clipped from V and 4 bases from J, the junction kept 4 bases outside the gene matches.

The chain carries TRBV15 and TRBJ1-2; 9 bases align to TRBD1. The CDR3 has 15 residues. The V segment lost 0 bases and the J segment 8 bases; nucleotides outside the gene matches: 7. Germline lookup yields CDR1 LNHNV and CDR2 YYDKDF (reference sequence). DNA of the CDR3: TGTGCCACCAGCAGAGAGAACAGGGGGCTGGGGGGCTACACCTTC. This encodes CATSRENRGLGGYTF.

The chain combines TRBV6-5 with TRBJ2-5, with D possibly being TRBD2 (6 bases). This CDR3 has 15 residues. With 8 bases removed from V and 9 bases from J, the gap between germline ends came to 25 bases. The germline gives CDR1 MNHEY, CDR2 SVGAGI. The CDR3 loop reads CASARGGTLMEAQYF. The CDR3 DNA is TGTGCCAGCGCCCGCGGCGGGACGTTGATGGAGGCCCAGTACTTC.

The chain links TRBV5-1 to TRBJ1-4; unclear D gene. This CDR3 has 16 amino acids. Germline CDR1 and CDR2: SGHRS and YFSETQ. V gave up 0 bases and J gave up 5 bases, with 14 bases separating them. The CDR3 is CASSLEFFSGNEKLFF. DNA for the CDR3: TGCGCCAGCAGCTTGGAATTTTTCTCGGGGAATGAAAAACTGTTTTTT.

The chain links TRBV5-4 to TRBJ1-2; 7 nucleotides align to TRBD1. V lost 4 bases, J lost 12 bases, and 9 bases stayed unmatched. The CDR3 totals 12 residues. Looked up from germline, CDR1 is SGHNT and CDR2 is YYREEE (reference sequence). This CDR3 is CASSLRDSRHTF. CDR3 coding DNA: TGTGCCAGCAGCCTCAGGGACAGTCGTCACACCTTC.